The next 14 T cell receptor beta chains were all read from a single sample in a study of T cell repertoires in aging, cancer and after chemotherapy. Rearranged V-D-J TRB sequences were amplified with a mixed TRB-A/B primer pool. TCRdb independently ran MiXCR on the multiplex PCR reads; one entry per CDR3 protein. The sample holds about 980 distinct CDR3 sequences, roughly 29% seen once. The template was genomic DNA from peripheral blood, not RNA. Sequencing input: blood. These receptors came from a human donor with a solid tumor.

This clonotype is labeled as medium-sized. The chain carries TRBV10-3 and TRBJ1-2; D unclear. Germline loops: CDR1 ENHRY, CDR2 SYGVKD. V was shortened by 5 bases and J by 7 bases, with 5 bases between the two germline ends. The CDR3 covers 10 residues. Written as DNA, the CDR3 is TGTGCCATCAGTAAGGGTGGCTACACCTTC. Residues: CAISKGGYTF.

The V and J genes are TRBV21-1 and TRBJ2-7; the D call of TRBD2 is as the table states it, not checked on the DNA. TRBV21-1 is designated a pseudogene. The CDR3 loop spans 14 amino acids. CDR3 sequence: CASSTGGREYEQYF. CDR3 coding DNA: TGTGCCAGCAGCACTGGCGGGAGGGAATACGAGCAGTACTTC.

By share of the sample, this clonotype is medium-sized. The DNA for the CDR3 is TGTGCCAGTAGTAGGGACACCCACACAGATACGCAGTATTTT. Protein sequence: CASSRDTHTDTQYF. The chain uses TRBV19 and TRBJ2-3, with a tentative D call TRBD1 (6 bases). The V gene's germline CDR1 is LNHDA and CDR2 SQIVND (reference sequence). This CDR3 region has 14 residues. Trimming left V 4 bases short and J 2 bases short, with 10 bases between.

By sample fraction, this clonotype is large (0.1 to 1%). The chain is built from TRBV6-1 and TRBJ2-2; D gene unclear. The CDR3 contains 16 residues. V lost 2 bases, J lost 4 bases, and 14 bases lay in between. The germline CDR1 and CDR2 sequences are MNHNS and SASEGT. The CDR3 nucleotides read TGTGCCAGCAGTGAATTGGCAGCGCCCGGCACCGGGGAGCTGTTTTTT. Its protein is CASSELAAPGTGELFF.

In this sample, this clonotype is large. This chain uses TRBV6-6 with TRBJ1-1; D is unclear. The CDR3 runs 13 residues. The V gene's germline CDR1 is MNHNY and CDR2 SVGAGI (reference sequence). The ends were cut back, 7 bases at V and 1 base at J, with 10 bases in the middle. CDR3 region: CASTPSGNTEAFF. The CDR3 coding sequence is TGTGCCAGCACTCCCTCAGGGAACACTGAAGCTTTCTTT.

This clonotype was seen a few times. The CDR3 DNA reads TGCAGTGCTAGAGCGAGCGGGAGGCAAGAGACCCAGTACTTC. Residues: CSARASGRQETQYF. The J gene is TRBJ2-5, the V gene TRBV20-1, with 9 bases fitting TRBD2. The CDR3 loop spans 14 amino acids. Germline assignment: CDR1 DFQATT and CDR2 SNEGSKA (reference sequence). The V and J ends lost 1 base and 2 bases, in that order; junction bases with no gene match: 2.

With regard to this clonotype: Given a much more abundant clone one base away, this may be a read error. The chain couples TRBV6-2 or TRBV6-3 to TRBJ2-1, with a tentative D call TRBD2 (6 bases). Deletions cut 11 bases from V and 7 bases from J, with 12 bases between. The length of the CDR3 is 11 residues. Germline lookup yields CDR1 MNHEY and CDR2 SVGEGT. CDR3 sequence reads: CAFTGANEQFF. CDR3 DNA: TGTGCCTTCACGGGAGCTAATGAGCAGTTCTTC.

This chain joins TRBV18 and TRBJ2-2; the D call may be TRBD1 or TRBD2 (5 bases each). Germline lookup yields CDR1 KGHSH and CDR2 LQKENI. This CDR3 has 13 amino acids. Trimming took 5 bases from V and 9 from J, leaving 13 bases between them. Here the CDR3 DNA reads TGTGCCAGCTCAAACGGGGCGGACCGGGAGCTGTTTTTT. Amino acids: CASSNGADRELFF.

The genes are TRBV7-6 and TRBJ2-7, with D possibly called TRBD1 or TRBD2 (5 bases each). Trimming took 5 bases from V and 6 from J, leaving 20 bases between them. Germline loops: CDR1 SGHVS, CDR2 FNYEAQ. The CDR3 is 15 amino acids. The chain's CDR3 is CASSPRDGAPLEQYF. CDR3 coding DNA: TGTGCCAGCAGCCCCCGGGACGGGGCCCCCCTCGAGCAGTACTTC.

The chain is built from TRBV7-9 and TRBJ2-3; no clear D. The CDR3 runs to 11 residues. CDR1 is SEHNR, CDR2 FQNEAQ, per germline (reference sequence). V lost 5 bases and J lost 2, with 2 bases in between. The CDR3: CASSDTDTQYF. The CDR3 DNA is TGTGCCAGCAGCGACACAGATACGCAGTATTTT.

By frequency in the sample, this clonotype is large. V and J are TRBV6-5 and TRBJ2-5; possible D gene TRBD2, 5 bases. The germline V gene has CDR1 MNHEY and CDR2 SVGAGI. Trimming shortened V by 8 bases and J by 5 bases, and 15 bases separated the two germline ends. The CDR3 loop spans 13 amino acids. Written as DNA, the CDR3 is TGTGCCAGCGGGAGTTGGGTAGAGGAGACCCAGTACTTC. Amino acids: CASGSWVEETQYF.

This clonotype was seen just once. The rearrangement joins TRBV24-1 to TRBJ2-3; no clear D gene. Trimming took off 9 bases at V and 3 bases at J, with 12 bases between the two ends. Germline CDR1 KGHDR, CDR2 SFDVKD. The CDR3 spans 13 residues. CDR3 nucleotides: TGTGCCACCTCACCACCCAATACAGATACGCAGTATTTT. Protein: CATSPPNTDTQYF.

There are a few counts of this clonotype. V and J are TRBV10-3 and TRBJ2-5, with D maybe TRBD1 (6 bases). The germline V and J ends were trimmed by 2 bases and 5 bases, with 15 bases remaining between them. CDR1 and CDR2 (germline): ENHRY, SYGVKD. CDR3 length: 15 amino acids. The CDR3 loop reads CAISERPGAGETQYF. In DNA form, the CDR3 reads TGTGCCATCAGTGAGAGGCCAGGGGCAGGGGAGACCCAGTACTTC.

This clonotype has a handful of counts. The V gene is TRBV24-1, the J gene TRBJ2-1; D gene ambiguous. V lost 3 bases, J lost 0 bases, and 11 bases lay in between. This CDR3 spans 16 amino acids. Germline lookup yields CDR1 KGHDR and CDR2 SFDVKD. In DNA form, the CDR3 reads TGTGCCACCAGTGATCCAACTTTGAGCTCCTACAATGAGCAGTTCTTC. This translates into CATSDPTLSSYNEQFF.